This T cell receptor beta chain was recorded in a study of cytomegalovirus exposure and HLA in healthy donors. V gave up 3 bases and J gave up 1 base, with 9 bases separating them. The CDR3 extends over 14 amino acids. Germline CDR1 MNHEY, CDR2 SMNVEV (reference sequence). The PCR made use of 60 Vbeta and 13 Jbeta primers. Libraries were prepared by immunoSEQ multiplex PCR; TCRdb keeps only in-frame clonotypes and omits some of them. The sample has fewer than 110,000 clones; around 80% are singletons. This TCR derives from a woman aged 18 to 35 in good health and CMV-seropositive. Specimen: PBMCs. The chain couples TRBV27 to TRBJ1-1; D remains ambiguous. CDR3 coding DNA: TGTGCCAGCAGTTTGTTTAGTACGAACACTGAAGCTTTCTTT. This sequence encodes CASSLFSTNTEAFF.